A single sample is the source of the 18 T cell receptor beta chains below, sequenced in a study of a mutant IDH1 vaccine in newly diagnosed glioma. Antigens for these TCRs are unknown. Time point here: week 47, end of study. In the vaccine, a single dose held 300 ug of the mutant IDH1 20-mer peptide, along with topical imiquimod. Assay: immunoSEQ multiplex PCR; the TCRdb copy retains only in-frame clones and omits some. The sample has 45,000 to 65,000 clones, less than 75% seen once. The sample was peripheral blood mononuclear cells (PBMCs), taken from a glioma patient whose treatment included an IDH1 peptide vaccine. These receptors originate from a man in his forties or fifties with glioma. Some clones in this sample may be carry-over from other donors' samples.

V and J are TRBV5-4 and TRBJ2-7; 9 nucleotides align to TRBD1. The CDR3 consists of 14 residues. In germline, CDR1 is SGHNT, CDR2 YYREEE (reference sequence). Unmatched junction bases numbered 4, after V lost 6 bases and J lost 0 bases. The CDR3 is CASTPGQGSYEQYF. CDR3 nucleotides: TGTGCCAGCACACCGGGACAGGGCTCCTACGAGCAGTACTTC. Drawing the rest from reference TRBV5-4 and TRBJ2-7, the complete variable domain is ETGVTQSPTHLIKTRGQQVTLRCSSQSGHNTVSWYQQALGQGPQFIFQYYREEENGRGNFPPRFSGLQFPNYSSELNVNALELDDSALYLCASTPGQGSYEQYFGPGTRLTVT.

CDR3 sequence (DNA): TGTGCCTGGAGTGTGACAGGGGTTAGGGGAAACACCATATATTTT. It codes for CAWSVTGVRGNTIYF. The chain links TRBV30 to TRBJ1-3, with TRBD1 matching 8 bases. With V trimmed by 0 bases and J by 4 bases, 5 bases remained unmatched. The CDR3 sequence is 15 residues long. CDR1 is GTSNPN, CDR2 SVGIG, per germline (reference sequence).

The chain couples TRBV5-1 to TRBJ1-3, with D possibly TRBD1 on 5 matching bases. V was trimmed by 0 bases and J by 0 bases, leaving 10 bases between them. Germline V gives CDR1 SGHRS, CDR2 YFSETQ. CDR3 length equals 16 residues. The CDR3 bases are TGCGCCAGCAGCTTGGCACAGGAGAGCTCTGGAAACACCATATATTTT. This codes for CASSLAQESSGNTIYF.

This chain joins TRBV19 and TRBJ2-7; tentatively, D is TRBD2 (6 bases). This CDR3 comprises 15 residues. V was cut by 9 bases and J by 2 bases, with 20 bases left in between. Germline CDR1 is LNHDA and CDR2 is SQIVND (reference sequence). The CDR3 DNA reads as TGTGCCAGAGGGACTGGTGGGCGACGGGCCTACGAGCAGTACTTC. This encodes CARGTGGRRAYEQYF.

The chain has TRBV5-8 and TRBJ2-4, with TRBD2 matching 9 bases. Germline V gene sequence: CDR1 SGHTS, CDR2 YDEGEE. This CDR3 has 16 amino acids. V lost 0 bases, J lost 2 bases, and 3 bases stayed unmatched. The CDR3 coding sequence is TGTGCCAGCAGCTTGGGTAGCGGGGGAACCAAAAACATTCAGTACTTC. It specifies CASSLGSGGTKNIQYF.

CDR3 sequence (DNA): TGTGCCAGCAGGGGGGACAGGGAAAGCTCCTACGAGCAGTACTTC. This gives the protein CASRGDRESSYEQYF. J is TRBJ2-7 and V is TRBV6-1; 9 positions match TRBD1. Germline CDR1 reads MNHNS; CDR2 reads SASEGT. The CDR3 has 15 amino acids. V was pared by 6 bases and J by 0 bases, with 6 bases of the junction left unmatched.

The CDR3 is CASSSGGRNTIYF. The DNA for the CDR3 is TGTGCCAGCAGTTCCGGGGGAAGAAACACCATATATTTT. The chain joins TRBV6-5 to TRBJ1-3; TRBD1 is a possible D gene (5 bases). The length of the CDR3 is 13 residues. V was cut by 4 bases and J by 5 bases, with 9 bases left in between. Germline CDR1 reads MNHEY; CDR2 reads SVGAGI.

V is TRBV7-2 and J is TRBJ2-5, with 9 bases fitting TRBD2. Germline loops: CDR1 SGHTA, CDR2 FQGNSA. The CDR3 loop spans 17 amino acids. V shed 0 bases, J shed 2 bases, and the junction held 7 bases outside the gene matches. The CDR3 DNA reads TGTGCCAGCAGCTTAGCAGCGGGGGGCTCTCCGCAAGAGACCCAGTACTTC. Residues: CASSLAAGGSPQETQYF.

The J gene is TRBJ2-3, the V gene TRBV19; unclear D gene. The CDR3 spans 13 residues. V lost 7 bases and J lost 4, with 12 bases in between. From germline, CDR1 is LNHDA and CDR2 SQIVND (reference sequence). CDR3 bases: TGTGCCAGTACAAAAACCGAGGCAGATACGCAGTATTTT. Its protein product is CASTKTEADTQYF. The whole variable domain, remainder taken from reference TRBV19 and TRBJ2-3, is DGGITQSPKYLFRKEGQNVTLSCEQNLNHDAMYWYRQDPGQGLRLIYYSQIVNDFQKGDIAEGYSVSREKKESFPLTVTSAQKNPTAFYLCASTKTEADTQYFGPGTRLTVL.

The genes are TRBV19 and TRBJ1-5, with a possible D match to TRBD1 (6 bases). The CDR3 has 15 amino acids. Germline V CDR1 and CDR2: LNHDA, SQIVND (reference sequence). V was pared by 5 bases and J by 2 bases, with 13 bases between. CDR3 in DNA: TGTGCCAGTAGTGCGGCGGGGGCGCGCAATCAGCCCCAGCATTTT. It codes for CASSAAGARNQPQHF.

This chain uses TRBV27 with TRBJ1-5, with D possibly matching TRBD1 (5 bases). Germline-derived CDR1 and CDR2 are MNHEY and SMNVEV (reference sequence). CDR3 size: 17 residues. V shed 5 bases and J shed 6 bases, with 23 bases lying between them. This CDR3 is CASSPLEGQLSGQPQHF. The CDR3 DNA reads as TGTGCCAGCAGTCCGCTAGAGGGGCAGTTGAGTGGTCAGCCCCAGCATTTT.

V usage is TRBV14 and J usage is TRBJ2-7; D is possibly TRBD1 (5 bases). CDR3 length equals 14 residues. The V end lost 3 bases, the J end lost 7 bases, and 16 bases lay between the germline ends. Per the germline V gene, CDR1 is SGHDN and CDR2 is FVKESK. The CDR3 DNA follows: TGTGCCAGCAGCCACTTGGAAGGTTGGACAGAGCAGTACTTC. Translated, it gives CASSHLEGWTEQYF.

The rearrangement joins TRBV30 to TRBJ1-1, with 9 bases aligning to TRBD1. The V gene's germline CDR1 is GTSNPN and CDR2 SVGIG (reference sequence). The V segment lost 2 bases and the J segment 2 bases; nucleotides outside the gene matches: 6. The CDR3 length is 15 residues. Here the CDR3 DNA reads TGTGCCTGGAGTTCCTGGACAGGGGTAAACACTGAAGCTTTCTTT. Its translation: CAWSSWTGVNTEAFF.

The chain carries TRBV6-6 and TRBJ2-5; tentative D call: TRBD2 (5 bases). Germline CDR1 is MNHNY and CDR2 is SVGAGI (reference sequence). V was clipped by 0 bases and J by 2 bases, with 7 bases between them. CDR3 length: 14 residues. The CDR3 DNA is TGTGCCAGCAGTTACTCGGGAGCGCAAGAGACCCAGTACTTC. Translation gives CASSYSGAQETQYF.

A few counts support this clone. This chain joins TRBV19 and TRBJ1-5; weak D call: TRBD1 (6 bases). The V end was cut by 6 bases, the J end by 0 bases, with 18 bases between. The CDR3 covers 17 residues. The germline gives CDR1 LNHDA, CDR2 SQIVND (reference sequence). The CDR3 is CASSPITGTNSNQPQHF. The DNA for the CDR3 is TGTGCCAGTAGCCCAATAACCGGGACAAATAGCAATCAGCCCCAGCATTTT. The variable domain in full, completed from reference TRBV19 and TRBJ1-5, reads DGGITQSPKYLFRKEGQNVTLSCEQNLNHDAMYWYRQDPGQGLRLIYYSQIVNDFQKGDIAEGYSVSREKKESFPLTVTSAQKNPTAFYLCASSPITGTNSNQPQHFGDGTRLSIL.

This chain connects TRBV6-5 to TRBJ1-1; D is unclear. Germline V gene sequence: CDR1 MNHEY, CDR2 SVGAGI. This CDR3 spans 12 amino acids. Trimming took off 10 bases at V and 1 base at J, with 10 bases between the two ends. The CDR3 coding sequence is TGTGCCACCGCCCGGGGGAACACTGAAGCTTTCTTT. Translated: CATARGNTEAFF.

This chain connects TRBV11-2 to TRBJ1-6, with a weak D call TRBD1 (5 bases). V was trimmed by 6 bases and J by 0 bases, leaving 15 bases between them. Germline CDR1 is SGHAT and CDR2 is FQNNGV. CDR3 length equals 17 residues. Here the CDR3 reads CASRERQGSSYNSPLHF. The CDR3 DNA sequence: TGTGCCAGCAGGGAGAGGCAGGGAAGCTCCTATAATTCACCCCTCCACTTT.

With respect to this clone: The sample carries other DNA sequences with the same CDR3. CDR3 amino acids: CASSQQGDYGYTF. The CDR3 DNA follows: TGTGCCAGCAGTCAACAGGGGGACTATGGCTACACCTTC. This chain joins TRBV2 and TRBJ1-2, with 8 bases lining up with TRBD1. Germline V gene sequence: CDR1 SNHLY, CDR2 FYNNEI. Losses at the gene ends were 5 bases for V and 3 bases for J; bases not matched to a gene: 2. The CDR3 is 13 amino acids. The complete variable domain, with remaining parts taken from reference TRBV2 and TRBJ1-2, reads EPEVTQTPSHQVTQMGQEVILRCVPISNHLYFYWYRQILGQKVEFLVSFYNNEISEKSEIFDDQFSVERPDGSNFTLKIRSTKLEDSAMYFCASSQQGDYGYTFGSGTRLTVV.